A single T cell receptor beta chain is shown here with its context. Its cognate antigen has yet to be identified. No qualities accompany the bases; no much larger clone lies one base away. Preparation of the library involved the immunoSEQ multiplex PCR assay. The multiplex PCR relied on a mix of 60 forward primers for TCR Vbeta segments and 13 reverse primers for TCR Jbeta segments. A multiplex PCR assay on genomic DNA amplified the CDR3 region of rearranged TCR beta genes. The amplified TCR beta libraries were sequenced on the Illumina HiSeq System as 87-base-pair reads. As for the authors' bioinformatics: Across the 600 to 700 repertoires, a later analysis counted tens of millions of unique TCR beta chains, 9.5 million to 13 million of which were shared by at least two donors. Raw reads were error-corrected and collapsed into unique sequences by a nearest-neighbor algorithm in which closely related sequences were merged to remove PCR and sequencing errors. V, D and J gene segments were assigned by aligning CDR3 sequences to IMGT reference sequences. For a sequence to be retained, at least a six-nucleotide match to both a V gene segment and a J gene segment was required. A rearrangement was called productive if the CDR3 had no stop codons and remained in frame with V and J, and every other rearrangement was called non-productive. Following IMGT convention, CDR3 was defined as the stretch from the second conserved V-encoded cysteine up to the conserved J-encoded phenylalanine. The earlier analysis of about 590 of the donors excluded sequences that lacked an unambiguous match to a single V gene segment. In an earlier analysis of 587 of the donors, V segments were called functional above 56.7% productive rearrangements and were called segregating when the between-donor standard deviation exceeded 5%. A statistical classification framework was built to diagnose cytomegalovirus status from the catalog of TCR beta chain sequences. In a later analysis, V and J genes were assigned by comparing TCR nucleotide sequences against IMGT/GENE-DB human TR gene sequences. A later analysis assigned CDR3 sequences and most-parsimonious VDJ recombination scenarios with the TCRdist pipeline. In a later analysis, each TCR beta chain was defined by its CDR3 amino acid sequence together with its V-gene family, and reads without a unique V-gene family were excluded. To address suspected cross-contamination and a sequencing artifact, a later analysis removed approximately 590 highly shared, low-generation-probability nucleotide sequences. A later analysis calculated a clonal expansion index for each public chain from normalized within-repertoire ranks of inferred template counts. In a later analysis, generation probabilities were computed using a VDJ recombination model fitted to out-of-frame rearrangements, and the results were checked against IGoR. In a later analysis, hypergeometric tests were used to score TCR-TCR, TCR-HLA and TCR-CMV co-occurrence, with a repertoire-size bias correction applied to TCR pairs. A later analysis estimated false discovery rates by permuting HLA or CMV assignments 20 times. A later analysis grouped co-occurring TCRs with DBSCAN, adding TCRdist sequence similarity when clustering within HLA-allele-positive subsets. Repertoires with fewer than 30,000 or more than 120,000 public chains, plus five repertoires with anomalous nucleotide sharing, were excluded from co-occurrence clustering. TCRdb carries this immuneACCESS record with in-frame sequences only. Its versions omit some clonotypes, under half of them owing to an unresolved V gene in the studies checked, with the rest unexplained. The D gene and trimming were derived from the DNA, and the V and J assignments and clone size from that table. For this sample the table gives 100,000 to 140,000 clones, of which around 76% were detected only once. In total, the top ten clones hold 2.7% of the sample.

From the cysteine through the phenylalanine, the CDR3 covers 14 amino acids. Only the CDR3 part of the read is kept: 42 bases, read in frame from the first base. The data belong to a study of cytomegalovirus exposure and HLA in healthy donors (TCRdb year 2017). Notes on the research overall: In an earlier analysis of roughly 500 of the donors, around 290 Gb of sequence data and 120 million or so unique TCR beta sequences from 180 million or so T cells were reported. HLA typing covered class I and class II loci at four-digit resolution. Roughly 5 DR-DQ haplotypes were handled as single units for association and clustering, since linkage in the cohort was strong. Using immunosequencing, the study profiled T cell repertoires from 666 subjects and related those repertoires to cytomegalovirus serostatus. To decide whether each TCR beta V gene segment behaved as functional or pseudogenic, an earlier analysis of approximately 590 of the donors relied on high-throughput TCR beta sequencing. Besides the first cohort of 500 to 700 subjects, a separate validation cohort made up of roughly 120 different subjects was used. Alongside the repertoire data, information on donor age, sex, ethnicity and CMV serostatus was compiled. Genome-wide SNP genotypes for about 55% of the roughly 670 donors were used in a later genetic analysis, which treated that subset as a discovery cohort. To study patterns of TCR occurrence, a later analysis re-analyzed previously published TCR beta repertoires from under 750 donors and added high-resolution HLA genotyping. An early release that covered around 590 HLA-typed donors contained about 300 gigabases of sequencing data and about 84 million unique TCR sequences. The study aimed to test whether cataloging public T cell receptors could reveal signatures of past pathogen exposure. High-throughput TCR immunosequencing, statistical association of individual TCRs with disease status, and machine learning were combined to predict cytomegalovirus infection status. Typing coverage varied by locus: roughly 620-630 donors for A, B, C, DRB1 and DQB1; 500 to 550 for DQA1; over 600 for DPA1; 400 to 480 for DPB1. The later analysis used no new phenotypic data to find candidate immune exposures, relying instead on TCR beta sequences and their occurrence across donors. Among the roughly 370 genotyped donors, 81% belonged to the genetic ancestry cluster associated with self-reported Caucasian donors. All discovery cohort repertoires had been generated using a single sequencing platform. Among almost 400 genotyped donors of the cohort, an average of around 240,000 unique TCR beta nucleotide sequences were sequenced per donor, around 18% of them non-productive.

The cohort comprised some 680 healthy bone marrow donors. Cohort members were all nominally healthy when sampled, although unrecorded immune exposures were likely present. The donor was CMV seropositive and belonged to the group of 250 to 300 seropositive cohort members. Each donor provided a peripheral blood sample, and peripheral blood mononuclear cells were used for TCR beta sequencing. Genomic DNA extraction from the blood cell samples was performed with the Qiagen DNeasy Blood Extraction Kit. Overall study results and their limits: Specific HLA alleles were associated with 16,951 TCR beta sequences at a false discovery rate of 0.05 in a later analysis. A group of highly shared sequence variants was considered likely to be a technical artifact of the sequencing pipeline. According to the authors, the approach could potentially be generalized to other disease states and immunological phenotypes. The 87-base-pair reads could not distinguish some IMGT-functional V segments, including TRBV6-2 and TRBV6-3, so those segments were excluded. Immune exposure information for the cohort was limited to CMV serostatus. The presence/absence analyses assumed that sequencing depth was roughly uniform across donors, and that assumption may not be true. In an earlier analysis of 587 of the donors, most TCR beta V segments appeared in productive rearrangements about 87% or about 30% of the time, broadly matching IMGT annotations. In a later genetic analysis, a missense DCLRE1C variant was associated with V-gene and J-gene trimming of TCR beta chains, and the association was replicated in an independent cohort. In a later analysis, HLA-associated TCR beta chains showed more clonal expansion and lower generation probabilities than non-associated chains that were equally common. Cytomegalovirus status was reported to be diagnosed by the classifier with high specificity and sensitivity in both the original and validation cohorts. Because some donors lacked HLA typing at each locus, the association tests relied only on the typed subset. In a later genetic analysis, fewer N-insertions in productive TCRs were reported among donors in an Asian-associated ancestry cluster than the roughly 640-donor mean. Correlated functional status among segregating V segments might reflect linkage disequilibrium, but an unknown experimental factor could not be ruled out. Most TCR sequences were seen in very few donors, while some public TCRs were found in many individuals. A further reported finding was that TCR beta sequences accurately predicted the HLA-A and HLA-B alleles for most subjects in the first cohort. A later analysis found that most CMV-associated TCR beta chains appeared HLA-restricted, with HLA associations seemingly driven largely by CMV exposure. Because counts were too low, about 17 rarely observed V segments, including chromosome 9 orphons, were excluded from the earlier analysis of 500 to 700 of the donors. A few of the identified cytomegalovirus-associated TCR beta chains were confirmed in vitro to be specific for cytomegalovirus antigens. The study gave a list of about 170 TCR beta chains associated with cytomegalovirus. According to a later analysis, parvovirus B19, influenza, CMV and Epstein-Barr virus appeared linked to several top co-occurrence clusters. In this cohort, only TCR beta chains were sequenced, and detectable features were limited by the absence of alpha or paired-chain data. Strong co-occurrence of HLA alleles, especially DR and DQ, made assigning TCR associations to individual alleles difficult. A later analysis found that TCR association rates varied across HLA loci, with DRB1 alleles showing the most associated TCRs and HLA-C alleles the fewest.

This TCR was recovered from a young man in good health and CMV-seropositive. Sequencing was done on a sample of PBMCs. The V and J segments used are TRBV21-1 and TRBJ1-5; TRBD1 is the table's D call, not checked against the DNA. TRBV21-1 corresponds to a pseudogene. The DNA sequence reads TGTGCCGTAGAGTCAGGGGGCAAAAATCAGCCCCAGCATTTT. It translates to CAVESGGKNQPQHF.